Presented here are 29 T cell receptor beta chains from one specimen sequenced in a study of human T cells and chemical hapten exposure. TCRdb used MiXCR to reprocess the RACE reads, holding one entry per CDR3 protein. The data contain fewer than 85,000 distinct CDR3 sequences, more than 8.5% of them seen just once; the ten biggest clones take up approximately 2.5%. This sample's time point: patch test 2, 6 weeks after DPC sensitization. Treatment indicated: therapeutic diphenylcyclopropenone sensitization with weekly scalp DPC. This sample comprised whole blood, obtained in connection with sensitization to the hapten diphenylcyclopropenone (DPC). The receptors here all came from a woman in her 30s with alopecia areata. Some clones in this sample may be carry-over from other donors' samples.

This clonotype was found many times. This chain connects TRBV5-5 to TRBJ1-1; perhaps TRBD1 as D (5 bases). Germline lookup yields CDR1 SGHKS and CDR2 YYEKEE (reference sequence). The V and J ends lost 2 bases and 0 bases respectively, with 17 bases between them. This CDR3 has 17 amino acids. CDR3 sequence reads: CASSFYGSGTVNTEAFF. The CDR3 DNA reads TGTGCCAGCAGCTTTTATGGCTCTGGGACTGTGAACACTGAAGCTTTCTTT.

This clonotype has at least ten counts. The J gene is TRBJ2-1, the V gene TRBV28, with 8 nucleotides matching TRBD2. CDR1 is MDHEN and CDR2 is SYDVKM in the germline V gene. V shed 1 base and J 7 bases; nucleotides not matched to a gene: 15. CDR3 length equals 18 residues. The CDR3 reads CASSLYAGGLAGVNEQFF. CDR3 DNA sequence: TGTGCCAGCAGTTTATACGCAGGTGGGCTAGCGGGTGTTAATGAGCAGTTCTTC.

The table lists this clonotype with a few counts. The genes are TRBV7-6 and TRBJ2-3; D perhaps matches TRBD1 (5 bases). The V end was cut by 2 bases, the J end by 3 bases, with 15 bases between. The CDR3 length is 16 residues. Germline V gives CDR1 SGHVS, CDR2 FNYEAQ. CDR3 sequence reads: CASSLQGSSRTDTQYF. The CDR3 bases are TGTGCCAGCAGCTTACAGGGTTCATCACGAACAGATACGCAGTATTTT.

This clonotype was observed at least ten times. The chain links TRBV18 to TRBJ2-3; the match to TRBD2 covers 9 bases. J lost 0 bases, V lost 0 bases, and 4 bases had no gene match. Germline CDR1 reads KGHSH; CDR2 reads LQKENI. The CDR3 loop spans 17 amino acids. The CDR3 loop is CASSPPGLARSTDTQYF. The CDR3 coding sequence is TGTGCCAGCTCACCACCAGGACTAGCGAGAAGCACAGATACGCAGTATTTT.

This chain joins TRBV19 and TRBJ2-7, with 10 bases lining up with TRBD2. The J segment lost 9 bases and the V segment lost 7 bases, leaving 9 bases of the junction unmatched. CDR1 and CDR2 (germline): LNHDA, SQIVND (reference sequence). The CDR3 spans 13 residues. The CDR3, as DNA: TGTGCCAGTACCCGAGTAGCGGGAGGTTCGCAGTACTTC. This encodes CASTRVAGGSQYF. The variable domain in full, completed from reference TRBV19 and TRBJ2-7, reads DGGITQSPKYLFRKEGQNVTLSCEQNLNHDAMYWYRQDPGQGLRLIYYSQIVNDFQKGDIAEGYSVSREKKESFPLTVTSAQKNPTAFYLCASTRVAGGSQYFGPGTRLTVT.

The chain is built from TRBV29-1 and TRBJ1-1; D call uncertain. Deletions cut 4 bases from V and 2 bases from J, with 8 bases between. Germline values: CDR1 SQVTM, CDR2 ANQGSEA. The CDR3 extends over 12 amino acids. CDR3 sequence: CSVGTDNTEAFF. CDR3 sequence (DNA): TGCAGCGTTGGGACGGACAACACTGAAGCTTTCTTT.

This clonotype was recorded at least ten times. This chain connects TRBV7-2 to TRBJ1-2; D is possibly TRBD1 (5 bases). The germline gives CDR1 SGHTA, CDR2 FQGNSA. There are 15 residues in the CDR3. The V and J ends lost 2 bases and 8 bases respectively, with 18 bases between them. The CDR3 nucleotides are TGTGCCAGCAGCTTAATTGGCCTTTACAGGTCCGGCTACACCTTC. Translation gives CASSLIGLYRSGYTF.

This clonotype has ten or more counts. The CDR3 coding sequence is TGTGCCAGCAGCTTAGGCGCCGGCCTTAACACTGAAGCTTTCTTT. It codes for CASSLGAGLNTEAFF. The chain recombines TRBV7-2 with TRBJ1-1, with D unclear. Trimming shortened V by 1 base and J by 2 bases, and 11 bases separated the two germline ends. The V gene's germline CDR1 is SGHTA and CDR2 FQGNSA. The CDR3 length is 15 residues.

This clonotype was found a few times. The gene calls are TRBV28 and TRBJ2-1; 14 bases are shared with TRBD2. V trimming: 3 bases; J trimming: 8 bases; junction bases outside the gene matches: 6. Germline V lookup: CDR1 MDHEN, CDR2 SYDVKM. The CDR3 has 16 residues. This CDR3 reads CASSLSGTSGSDEQFF. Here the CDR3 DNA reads TGTGCCAGCAGTTTGTCGGGGACTAGCGGGAGCGATGAGCAGTTCTTC.

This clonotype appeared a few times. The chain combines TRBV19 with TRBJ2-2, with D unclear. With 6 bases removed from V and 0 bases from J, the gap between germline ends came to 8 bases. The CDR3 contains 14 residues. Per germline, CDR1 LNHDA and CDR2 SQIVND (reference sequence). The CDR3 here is CASRVTANTGELFF. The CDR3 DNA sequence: TGTGCCAGTAGGGTCACAGCGAACACCGGGGAGCTGTTTTTT.

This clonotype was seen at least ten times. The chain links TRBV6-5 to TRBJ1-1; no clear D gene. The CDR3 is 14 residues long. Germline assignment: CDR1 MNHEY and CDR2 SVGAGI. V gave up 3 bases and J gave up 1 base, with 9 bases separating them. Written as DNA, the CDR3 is TGTGCCAGCAGTTATTCCGCCTGGAACACTGAAGCTTTCTTT. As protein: CASSYSAWNTEAFF.

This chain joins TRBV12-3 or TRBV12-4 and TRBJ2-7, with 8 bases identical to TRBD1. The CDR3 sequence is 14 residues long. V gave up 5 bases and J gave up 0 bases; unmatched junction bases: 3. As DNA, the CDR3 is TGTGCCAGCAGTCGGACAGGGAACTCCTACGAGCAGTACTTC. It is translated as CASSRTGNSYEQYF.

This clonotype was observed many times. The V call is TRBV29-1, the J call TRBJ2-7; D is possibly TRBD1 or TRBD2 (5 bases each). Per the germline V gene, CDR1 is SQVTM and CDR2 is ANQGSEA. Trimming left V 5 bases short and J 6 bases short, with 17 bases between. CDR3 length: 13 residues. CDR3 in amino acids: CSVLSGWGSEQYF. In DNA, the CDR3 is TGCAGCGTTTTAAGCGGTTGGGGGTCCGAGCAGTACTTC.

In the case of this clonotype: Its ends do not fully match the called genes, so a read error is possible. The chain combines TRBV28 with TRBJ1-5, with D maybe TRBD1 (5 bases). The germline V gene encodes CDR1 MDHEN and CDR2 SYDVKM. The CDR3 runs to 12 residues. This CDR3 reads CATSTGYQTQHF. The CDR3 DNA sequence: TGTGCCACTTCCACAGGCTATCAGACCCAGCATTTT.

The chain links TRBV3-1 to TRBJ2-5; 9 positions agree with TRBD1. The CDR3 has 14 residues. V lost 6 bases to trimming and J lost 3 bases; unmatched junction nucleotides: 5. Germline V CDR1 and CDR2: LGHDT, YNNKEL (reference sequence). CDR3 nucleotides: TGTGCCAGCAGTCAGAGGACAGGGGAAGAGACCCAGTACTTC. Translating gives CASSQRTGEETQYF.

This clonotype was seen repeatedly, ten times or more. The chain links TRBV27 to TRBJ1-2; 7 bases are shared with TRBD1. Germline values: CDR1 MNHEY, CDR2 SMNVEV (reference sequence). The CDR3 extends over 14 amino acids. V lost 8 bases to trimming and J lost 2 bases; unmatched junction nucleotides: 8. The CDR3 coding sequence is TGTGCCAGCCAAACCAAACAGGGGAACTATGGCTACACCTTC. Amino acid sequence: CASQTKQGNYGYTF.

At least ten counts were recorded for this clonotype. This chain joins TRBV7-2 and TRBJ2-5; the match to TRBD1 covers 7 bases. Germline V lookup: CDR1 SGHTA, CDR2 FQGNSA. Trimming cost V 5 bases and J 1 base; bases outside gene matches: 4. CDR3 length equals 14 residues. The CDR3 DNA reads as TGTGCCAGCAGCACTAGGGACAGCCAAGAGACCCAGTACTTC. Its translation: CASSTRDSQETQYF.

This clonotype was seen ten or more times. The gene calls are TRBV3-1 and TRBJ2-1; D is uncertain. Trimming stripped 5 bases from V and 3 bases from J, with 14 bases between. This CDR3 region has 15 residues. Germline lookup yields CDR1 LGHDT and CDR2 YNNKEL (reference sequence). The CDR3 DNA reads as TGTGCCAGCAGCAGCCGGGTTCTTGGCTACAATGAGCAGTTCTTC. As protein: CASSSRVLGYNEQFF.

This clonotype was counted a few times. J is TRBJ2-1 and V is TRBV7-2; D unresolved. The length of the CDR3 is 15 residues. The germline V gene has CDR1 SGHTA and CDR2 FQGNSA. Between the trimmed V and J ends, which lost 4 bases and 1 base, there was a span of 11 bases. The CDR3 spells CASSSLVSSYNEQFF. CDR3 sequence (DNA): TGTGCCAGCAGCTCCCTCGTGTCGTCCTACAATGAGCAGTTCTTC.

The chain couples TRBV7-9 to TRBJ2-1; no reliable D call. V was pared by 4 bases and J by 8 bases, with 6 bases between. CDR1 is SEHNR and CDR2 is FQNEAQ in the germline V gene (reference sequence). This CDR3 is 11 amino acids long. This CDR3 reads CASSYGYEQFF. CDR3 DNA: TGTGCCAGCAGCTACGGATATGAGCAGTTCTTC.

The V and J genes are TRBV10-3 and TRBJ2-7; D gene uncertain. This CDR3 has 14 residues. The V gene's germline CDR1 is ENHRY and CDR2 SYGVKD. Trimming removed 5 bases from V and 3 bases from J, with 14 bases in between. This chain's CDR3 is CAISSSPNFYEQYF. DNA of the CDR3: TGTGCCATCAGTAGCTCTCCAAATTTCTACGAGCAGTACTTC.

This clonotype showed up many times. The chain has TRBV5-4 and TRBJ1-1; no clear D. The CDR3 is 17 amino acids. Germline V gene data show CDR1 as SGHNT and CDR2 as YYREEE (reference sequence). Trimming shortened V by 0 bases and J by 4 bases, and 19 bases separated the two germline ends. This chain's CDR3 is CASSLGQLGGLSTEAFF. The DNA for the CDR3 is TGTGCCAGCAGCTTGGGTCAACTCGGAGGATTATCCACTGAAGCTTTCTTT.

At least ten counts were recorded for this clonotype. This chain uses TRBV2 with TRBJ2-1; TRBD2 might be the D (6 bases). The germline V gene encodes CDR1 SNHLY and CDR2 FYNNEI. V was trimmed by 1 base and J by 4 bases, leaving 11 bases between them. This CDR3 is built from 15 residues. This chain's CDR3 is CASSEEAGSYNEQFF. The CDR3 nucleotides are TGTGCCAGCAGTGAAGAGGCGGGATCTTACAATGAGCAGTTCTTC.

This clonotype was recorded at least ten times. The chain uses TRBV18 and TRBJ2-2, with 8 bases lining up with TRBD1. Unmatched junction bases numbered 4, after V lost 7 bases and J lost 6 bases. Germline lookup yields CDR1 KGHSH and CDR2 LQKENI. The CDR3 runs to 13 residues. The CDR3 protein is CASFGQGAGELFF. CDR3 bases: TGTGCCAGCTTCGGACAGGGCGCCGGGGAGCTGTTTTTT. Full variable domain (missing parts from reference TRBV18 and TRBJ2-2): NAGVMQNPRHLVRRRGQEARLRCSPMKGHSHVYWYRQLPEEGLKFMVYLQKENIIDESGMPKERFSAEFPKEGPSILRIQQVVRGDSAAYFCASFGQGAGELFFGEGSRLTVL.

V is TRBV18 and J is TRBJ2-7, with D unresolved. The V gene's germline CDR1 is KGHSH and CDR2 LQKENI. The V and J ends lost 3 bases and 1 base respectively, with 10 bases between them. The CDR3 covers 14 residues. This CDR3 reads CASSPLEASYEQYF. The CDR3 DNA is TGTGCCAGCTCACCCCTCGAGGCGTCCTACGAGCAGTACTTC.

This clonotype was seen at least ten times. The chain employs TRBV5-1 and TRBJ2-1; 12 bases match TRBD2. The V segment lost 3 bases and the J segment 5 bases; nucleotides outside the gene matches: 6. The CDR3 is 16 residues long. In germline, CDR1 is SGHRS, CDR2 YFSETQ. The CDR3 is CASSSLTSGGHNEQFF. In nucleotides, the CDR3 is TGCGCCAGCAGCTCCCTAACTAGCGGGGGGCACAATGAGCAGTTCTTC.

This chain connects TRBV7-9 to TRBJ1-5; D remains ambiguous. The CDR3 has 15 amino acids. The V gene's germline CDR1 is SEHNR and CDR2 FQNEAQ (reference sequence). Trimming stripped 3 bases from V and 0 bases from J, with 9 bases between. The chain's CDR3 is CASSFQRYSNQPQHF. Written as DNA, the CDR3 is TGTGCCAGCAGCTTTCAGCGATATAGCAATCAGCCCCAGCATTTT.

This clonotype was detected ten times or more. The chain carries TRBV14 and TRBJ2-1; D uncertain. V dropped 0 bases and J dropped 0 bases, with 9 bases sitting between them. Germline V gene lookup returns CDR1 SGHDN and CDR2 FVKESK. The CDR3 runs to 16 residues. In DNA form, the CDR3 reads TGTGCCAGCAGCCAAGACCCACAACCCTCCTACAATGAGCAGTTCTTC. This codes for CASSQDPQPSYNEQFF.

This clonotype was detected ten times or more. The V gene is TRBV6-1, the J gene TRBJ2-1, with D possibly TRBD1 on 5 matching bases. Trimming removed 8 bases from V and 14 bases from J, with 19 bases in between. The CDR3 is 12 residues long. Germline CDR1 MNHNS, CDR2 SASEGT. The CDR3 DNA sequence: TGTGCCAGCTTGCGGACACAGAGCCACGAGTTCTTC. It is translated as CASLRTQSHEFF.